A single sample gave rise to the 12 T cell receptor beta chains below, sequenced in a study of T cell responses to AZD1222 COVID-19 vaccine. Only in-frame clones appear in the TCRdb table, and some are missing; sequencing was by immunoSEQ multiplex PCR. The table has roughly 130,000 clones, around 90% seen once. The starting material was peripheral blood, obtained on day 0 of AZD1222 vaccination. These receptors all come from an adult in good health.

This clone appeared a single time. The same CDR3 is also encoded by other DNA sequences in this sample. This chain links TRBV27 with TRBJ1-1, with D uncertain. This CDR3 has 13 residues. CDR1 and CDR2 from the germline V gene are MNHEY and SMNVEV (reference sequence). Trimming stripped 5 bases from V and 0 bases from J, with 7 bases between. The DNA for the CDR3 is TGTGCCAGCAGTCTTCAGATGAACACTGAAGCTTTCTTT. This sequence encodes CASSLQMNTEAFF.

The V gene is TRBV19, the J gene TRBJ1-5; TRBD1 aligns across 9 bases. Germline assignment: CDR1 LNHDA and CDR2 SQIVND (reference sequence). The CDR3 is made up of 16 amino acids. V lost 7 bases, J lost 6 bases, and 13 bases stayed unmatched. The CDR3 region is CASTEQGAQIGQPQHF. The CDR3 DNA sequence: TGTGCCAGTACAGAACAGGGGGCGCAGATCGGTCAGCCCCAGCATTTT.

V and J are TRBV12-3 or TRBV12-4 and TRBJ2-7, with D perhaps matching TRBD1 (5 bases). The length of the CDR3 is 13 residues. The germline V and J ends were trimmed by 6 bases and 7 bases, with 16 bases remaining between them. This chain's CDR3 is CASSPPGPGEQYF. CDR3 DNA sequence: TGTGCCAGCAGCCCGCCCGGCCCAGGGGAGCAGTACTTC.

This clone was seen a single time. The CDR3 bases are TGTGCCAGCAGCGTAGGTTGGTCCCCAAATCAGCCCCAGCATTTT. It yields the protein CASSVGWSPNQPQHF. The chain is built from TRBV9 and TRBJ1-5; D unresolved. Germline CDR1 reads SGDLS; CDR2 reads YYNGEE. CDR3 length: 15 amino acids. Trimming took 0 bases from V and 4 from J, leaving 11 bases between them.

This rearrangement joins TRBV9 to TRBJ1-1; 7 nucleotides line up with TRBD1. There are 18 residues in the CDR3. The V gene's germline CDR1 is SGDLS and CDR2 YYNGEE. Trimming cost V 3 bases and J 0 bases; bases outside gene matches: 14. This CDR3 is CASSAPRERDSLNTEAFF. CDR3 DNA: TGTGCCAGCAGCGCCCCGAGGGAACGGGACAGCTTGAACACTGAAGCTTTCTTT.

The V and J genes are TRBV12-3 or TRBV12-4 and TRBJ1-5; D is undetermined. V shed 4 bases and J shed 3 bases, with 7 bases lying between them. This CDR3 is built from 13 residues. CDR3 residues: CASSSPSNQPQHF. The CDR3 DNA reads TGTGCCAGCAGTTCTCCATCCAATCAGCCCCAGCATTTT.

The chain links TRBV18 to TRBJ1-2, with D unresolved. This CDR3 spans 14 amino acids. Germline assignment: CDR1 KGHSH and CDR2 LQKENI. Trimming shortened V by 0 bases and J by 4 bases, and 9 bases separated the two germline ends. CDR3 nucleotides: TGTGCCAGCTCACCACCGCATACAGTCTATGGCTACACCTTC. The encoded protein is CASSPPHTVYGYTF.

The J gene is TRBJ1-2, the V gene TRBV30; 7 positions agree with TRBD1. Trimming at V came to 0 bases and at J to 6 bases, leaving 19 bases not matched to a gene. Germline CDR1 and CDR2: GTSNPN and SVGIG (reference sequence). The length of the CDR3 is 18 residues. The CDR3 protein is CAWSVQGEWDSNRDGYTF. CDR3 in DNA: TGTGCCTGGAGTGTACAAGGGGAGTGGGACAGTAATAGGGATGGCTACACCTTC.

The chain links TRBV7-8 to TRBJ2-5; D possibly matches TRBD1 or TRBD2 (5 bases each). The V gene lost 7 bases and the J gene lost 5 bases, with 20 bases spanning the gap. The germline V gene encodes CDR1 SGHVS and CDR2 FQNEAQ. The CDR3 contains 15 residues. CDR3 loop: CASTMGPLPWETQYF. As DNA, the CDR3 is TGTGCCAGCACCATGGGACCGCTGCCGTGGGAGACCCAGTACTTC.

The chain recombines TRBV5-4 with TRBJ1-5; D possibly corresponds to TRBD1 (6 bases). From germline, CDR1 is SGHNT and CDR2 YYREEE (reference sequence). This CDR3 region has 15 residues. V was trimmed by 0 bases and J by 4 bases, leaving 11 bases between them. The CDR3 here is CASSLGAGVNQPQHF. The DNA for the CDR3 is TGTGCCAGCAGCTTGGGAGCAGGGGTAAATCAGCCCCAGCATTTT.

The V and J genes are TRBV9 and TRBJ1-2; D call uncertain. V was trimmed by 4 bases and J by 5 bases, leaving 12 bases between them. The CDR3 spans 13 residues. CDR1 and CDR2 from the germline V gene are SGDLS and YYNGEE. The CDR3 DNA sequence: TGTGCCAGCAGCCCCCAAGCGGGTTATGGCTACACCTTC. Translating gives CASSPQAGYGYTF. Combining the CDR3 with reference TRBV9 and TRBJ1-2 gives the whole variable domain DSGVTQTPKHLITATGQRVTLRCSPRSGDLSVYWYQQSLDQGLQFLIQYYNGEERAKGNILERFSAQQFPDLHSELNLSSLELGDSALYFCASSPQAGYGYTFGSGTRLTVV.

The chain combines TRBV7-8 with TRBJ2-3; D is unclear. Germline CDR1 is SGHVS and CDR2 is FQNEAQ. Trimming left V 5 bases short and J 5 bases short, with 14 bases between. The CDR3 has 14 residues. CDR3 sequence (DNA): TGTGCCAGCAGCCCGAGACGGGTGGAAGATACGCAGTATTTT. Encoded protein: CASSPRRVEDTQYF.